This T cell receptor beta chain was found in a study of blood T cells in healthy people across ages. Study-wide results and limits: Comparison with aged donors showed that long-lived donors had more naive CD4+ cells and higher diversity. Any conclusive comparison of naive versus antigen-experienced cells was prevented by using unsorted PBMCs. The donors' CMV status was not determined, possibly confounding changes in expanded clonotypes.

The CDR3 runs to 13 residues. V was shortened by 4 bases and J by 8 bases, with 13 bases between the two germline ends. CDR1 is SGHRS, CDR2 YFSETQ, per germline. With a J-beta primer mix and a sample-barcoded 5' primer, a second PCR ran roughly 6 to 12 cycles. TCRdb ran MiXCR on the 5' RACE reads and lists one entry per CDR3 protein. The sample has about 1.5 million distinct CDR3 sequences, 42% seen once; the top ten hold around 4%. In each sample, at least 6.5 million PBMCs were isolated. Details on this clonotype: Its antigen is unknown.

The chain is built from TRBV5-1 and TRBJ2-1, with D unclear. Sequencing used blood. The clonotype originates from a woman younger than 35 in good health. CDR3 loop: CASSRQGPYEQFF. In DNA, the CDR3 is TGCGCCAGCAGCCGCCAAGGTCCCTATGAGCAGTTCTTC.